The entry below describes one T cell receptor (beta chain). This receptor's antigen is unknown. One base away there is no much larger clone; base qualities are not given. The sample belongs to a study of cytomegalovirus exposure and HLA in healthy donors (dated by TCRdb to about 2017). Looking at the study overall: An earlier analysis of approximately 590 of the donors reported 250 to 300 Gb of sequence data and 120 million or so unique TCR beta sequences from some 180 million T cells. The study profiled the T cell repertoires of 500 to 800 subjects by immunosequencing and related them to cytomegalovirus serostatus. In the later analysis, no new phenotypic data were used to find candidate immune exposures; instead, reliance was placed on TCR beta sequences and their occurrence across donors. Typing coverage varied by locus: roughly 629-630 donors for A, B, C, DRB1 and DQB1; some 520 for DQA1; more than 600 for DPA1; 450 to 480 for DPB1. The study combined high-throughput TCR immunosequencing, statistical association of individual TCRs with disease status, and machine learning to predict cytomegalovirus infection status. To decide whether each TCR beta V gene segment behaved as functional or pseudogenic, an earlier analysis of some 570 of the donors relied on high-throughput TCR beta sequencing. The study was designed to test whether signatures of past pathogen exposure could be identified by cataloging public T cell receptors. Of the 300 to 400 genotyped donors, approximately 80% fell in the genetic ancestry cluster associated with self-reported Caucasian donors. Across approximately 420 genotyped donors of the cohort, an average of roughly 250,000 unique TCR beta nucleotide sequences per donor were sequenced, and 15% to 20% of those sequences were non-productive. Besides the first cohort of some 670 subjects, a separate validation cohort made up of roughly 120 different subjects was used. Because of strong linkage in the cohort, roughly five DR-DQ haplotypes were treated as single units for association and clustering. In a later genetic analysis, genome-wide SNP genotypes for 398 of the 666 donors were used, and that subset was treated as a discovery cohort. An early release covering 550 to 650 HLA-typed donors comprised around 300 gigabases of sequencing data and tens of millions of unique TCR sequences. Donor age, sex, ethnicity and CMV serostatus were compiled together with the repertoire data. Class I and class II HLA loci were covered by the typing at four-digit resolution. In a later analysis, previously published TCR beta repertoires from 550 to 700 donors were re-analyzed and high-resolution HLA genotyping was added so that TCR occurrence patterns could be studied. Every repertoire in the discovery cohort had been generated on one and the same sequencing platform. Broader findings and caveats from the paper: Correlated functional status among segregating V segments might be attributable to linkage disequilibrium, but an unknown experimental factor could not be ruled out. A later analysis found that most CMV-associated TCR beta chains appeared HLA-restricted, with HLA associations seemingly driven largely by CMV exposure. A further reported finding was that TCR beta sequences accurately predicted the HLA-A and HLA-B alleles for most subjects in the first cohort. The classifier was reported to diagnose cytomegalovirus status with high specificity and sensitivity in both the original cohort and the validation cohort. Approximately 16 rarely observed V segments, including chromosome 9 orphons, were excluded from the earlier analysis of a few hundred of the donors because counts were too low. According to a later analysis, TCR association rates differed among HLA loci, with DRB1 alleles showing the most associated TCRs and HLA-C alleles showing the fewest. In a later analysis, HLA-associated TCR beta chains were found to be more clonally expanded and to have lower generation probabilities than equally common non-associated chains. At a false discovery rate of 0.05, a later analysis linked about 17,000 TCR beta sequences to specific HLA alleles. In a later genetic analysis, a missense DCLRE1C variant was associated with V-gene and J-gene trimming of TCR beta chains, and the association was replicated in an independent cohort. A later analysis reported that several top co-occurrence clusters appeared linked to parvovirus B19, influenza, CMV and Epstein-Barr virus. The presence/absence analyses assumed that sequencing depth was roughly uniform across donors, and that assumption may not be true. A total of fewer than 200 TCR beta chains were listed by the study as associated with cytomegalovirus. The sequencing pipeline was judged likely to have produced a cluster of highly shared sequence variants as a technical artifact. The 87-base-pair reads could not distinguish some IMGT-functional V segments, including TRBV6-2 and TRBV6-3, so those segments were excluded. The authors suggested that the approach could potentially be extended to other disease states and immunological phenotypes. Because HLA typing was missing for some donors at each locus, association tests included only the typed subset. Only TCR beta chains were sequenced in this cohort, and the absence of alpha or paired-chain data limited detectable features. While some public TCRs were present in many individuals, most TCR sequences turned up only very rarely across donors. Three of the identified cytomegalovirus-associated TCR beta chains were confirmed in vitro to be specific for cytomegalovirus antigens. Broadly in line with IMGT annotations, most TCR beta V segments showed up in productive rearrangements about 87% or about 30% of the time in an earlier analysis of several hundred of the donors. The only immune exposure information available for the cohort was CMV serostatus. Compared with the roughly 700-donor mean, donors in an Asian-associated ancestry cluster had fewer N-insertions in productive TCRs, according to a later genetic analysis. Assigning TCR associations to individual alleles was difficult when HLA alleles, especially DR and DQ, strongly co-occurred.

From its cysteine to its phenylalanine, the CDR3 spans 14 amino acids. Left in the record is the CDR3 DNA by itself, 42 bases read in frame from the first base. CDR1 and CDR2, looked up from the germline V gene, are KGHSH and LQKENI. V lost 5 bases and J lost 1 base; the stretch between them is 8 bases long. Libraries were prepared through the immunoSEQ multiplex PCR assay. For the multiplex PCR, a mixture combining 60 forward primers for TCR Vbeta segments and 13 reverse primers for TCR Jbeta segments was used. Amplification of the CDR3 region of rearranged TCR beta genes was performed with a multiplex PCR assay on genomic DNA. The Illumina HiSeq System was used to sequence the amplified TCR beta libraries as 87-base-pair reads. Processing in the source paper ran as follows. A later analysis counted about 80 million unique TCR beta chains across the 700 or so repertoires, and 10 million to 11 million of these chains were shared by at least two donors. To remove PCR and sequencing errors, raw reads were error-corrected and collapsed into unique sequences using a nearest-neighbor algorithm that merged closely related sequences. V, D and J gene segments were assigned by aligning CDR3 sequences to IMGT reference sequences. For a sequence to be retained, at least a six-nucleotide match to both a V gene segment and a J gene segment was required. A rearrangement was called productive if the CDR3 had no stop codons and remained in frame with V and J, and every other rearrangement was called non-productive. CDR3 was defined by IMGT convention, running from the second conserved V-encoded cysteine to the conserved J-encoded phenylalanine. Sequences without an unambiguous match to a single V gene segment were excluded from the earlier analysis of a few hundred of the donors. In an earlier analysis of 450 to 700 of the donors, V segments were called functional above 56.7% productive rearrangements and were called segregating when the between-donor standard deviation exceeded 5%. A statistical classification framework was built for diagnosing cytomegalovirus status from the catalog of TCR beta chain sequences. V and J gene assignment, in a later analysis, came from comparing TCR nucleotide sequences with IMGT/GENE-DB human TR gene sequences. Using the TCRdist pipeline, a later analysis assigned CDR3 sequences along with most-parsimonious VDJ recombination scenarios. In a later analysis, each TCR beta chain was defined by its CDR3 amino acid sequence together with its V-gene family, and reads without a unique V-gene family were excluded. To address suspected cross-contamination and a sequencing artifact, a later analysis removed some 620 highly shared, low-generation-probability nucleotide sequences. A later analysis calculated a clonal expansion index for each public chain from normalized within-repertoire ranks of inferred template counts. In a later analysis, generation probabilities were computed using a VDJ recombination model fitted to out-of-frame rearrangements, and the results were checked against IGoR. In a later analysis, TCR-TCR, TCR-HLA and TCR-CMV co-occurrence was scored with hypergeometric tests, and a repertoire-size bias correction was applied to TCR pairs. In a later analysis, false discovery rates were estimated by permuting HLA or CMV assignments 20 times. A later analysis grouped co-occurring TCRs with DBSCAN, adding TCRdist sequence similarity when clustering within HLA-allele-positive subsets. For co-occurrence clustering, repertoires with fewer than 30,000 or more than 120,000 public chains were excluded, along with roughly five repertoires with anomalous nucleotide sharing. The table was pulled from immuneACCESS by TCRdb, which kept in-frame rearrangements only. Such tables lose some clones; where checked, under half of the loss comes from unresolved V genes, and the rest has no known cause. V, J and clone size reflect that table, while D and trimming were determined from the DNA. The table for this sample lists 130,000 or so clones; 80% of them were counted only once. The ten largest clones capture 5% to 5.5% of the sample.

The cohort consisted of 600 to 700 healthy bone marrow donors. All cohort members were sampled while nominally healthy, although unrecorded immune exposures were likely present. The donor tested CMV seronegative, placing the donor among the 350 to 400 seronegative members of the cohort. Each donor provided a peripheral blood sample, and peripheral blood mononuclear cells were used for TCR beta sequencing. Genomic DNA extraction from the blood cell samples was performed with the Qiagen DNeasy Blood Extraction Kit. The sequenced sample consisted of PBMCs. The chain links TRBV18 with TRBJ2-2; possibly the D gene is TRBD1, per 6 matching bases. This receptor was obtained from a man aged 25 to 40 in good health and CMV-seronegative. The CDR3 has the sequence CASSKGQNTGELFF. The bases are TGTGCCAGCTCAAAGGGACAGAACACCGGGGAGCTGTTTTTT. Reference TRBV18 and TRBJ2-2 genes cover what lies past the CDR3, so the full variable domain is NAGVMQNPRHLVRRRGQEARLRCSPMKGHSHVYWYRQLPEEGLKFMVYLQKENIIDESGMPKERFSAEFPKEGPSILRIQQVVRGDSAAYFCASSKGQNTGELFFGEGSRLTVL.